This is a list of T cell receptor beta chains from one sample in a study of T cell repertoires in cytomegalovirus infection. One entry per CDR3 protein results from TCRdb running MiXCR on the reads. The repertoire holds about 150,000 distinct CDR3 sequences, with about a quarter as singletons. Sequencing was performed on PBMCs. The receptors originated from a human donor in good health (CMV status not recorded). Some clones in this sample may be carry-over from other donors' samples. The CDR3 runs from the conserved cysteine through the conserved F or W. Fields, in order: clone size, V gene, J gene, D gene, CDR3 DNA, CDR3 protein. D genes are given only for firm matches. A clone size is listed for some rows: how often the clone was seen (once, few, many), or a class if it is expanded.

few,TRBV3-1,TRBJ2-7,-,TGTGCCAGCAGCCAAGGCGCGAGCGAGCAGTACTTC,CASSQGASEQYF
-,TRBV10-3,TRBJ1-1,-,TGTGCCATCCGGGACTCCGCAGGGAACACTGAAGCTTTCTTT,CAIRDSAGNTEAFF
few,TRBV19,TRBJ2-1,-,TGTGCCAGTACCCCCCCAGGAACCCGGAATGAGCAGTTCTTC,CASTPPGTRNEQFF
few,TRBV5-1,TRBJ1-6,-,TGCGCCAGCAGCTTCGGGGAGCCCTCACCCCTCCACTTT,CASSFGEPSPLHF
many,TRBV7-2,TRBJ1-4,TRBD1,TGTGCCAGCAGCTTTCAGCCGTTGGGACAGGGGACAGAAAAACTGTTTTTT,CASSFQPLGQGTEKLFF
many,TRBV7-2,TRBJ1-5,TRBD1,TGTGCCAGCAGCTTAGTGTCAGGGGGGGAGCAGCCCCAGCATTTT,CASSLVSGGEQPQHF
many,TRBV7-9,TRBJ2-2,TRBD1,TGTGCCAGCAGCCCCGGGCAGGGGGCGCGGACCGGGGAGCTGTTTTTT,CASSPGQGARTGELFF
-,TRBV28,TRBJ2-7,TRBD2,TGTGCCAGCAGTCCCACTAGCGAAACCTACGAGCAGTACTTC,CASSPTSETYEQYF
-,TRBV5-1,TRBJ2-3,-,TGCGCCAGCAGCTGGACTGTACAGGTGTTAGGCACAGATACGCAGTATTTT,CASSWTVQVLGTDTQYF
once,TRBV19,TRBJ2-1,-,TGTGCCACCTCATGGGCTCTCTACAATGAGCAGTTCTTC,CATSWALYNEQFF
many,TRBV7-2,TRBJ1-3,TRBD1,TGTGCCAGCAGCTTAGCCCCGACCGGGACAGGGGGCCTCTCTGGAAACACCATATATTTT,CASSLAPTGTGGLSGNTIYF
-,TRBV12-3/TRBV12-4,TRBJ2-7,TRBD1,TGTGCCAGCAGCCTGATGACGGGACAGACGGAGCAGTACTTC,CASSLMTGQTEQYF
once,TRBV28,TRBJ1-2,-,TGTGCCACGACGTTAGTAGGGGGTAATGGCTACACCTTC,CATTLVGGNGYTF
few,TRBV7-8,TRBJ2-2,-,TGTGCCAGCAGCTTCGACAGCCGAGGCGCGAACACCGGGGAGCTGTTTTTT,CASSFDSRGANTGELFF
-,TRBV4-1,TRBJ2-7,TRBD1,TGCGCCAGCAGCTTTGGACAGGGCCTATCCTACGAGCAGTACTTC,CASSFGQGLSYEQYF
-,TRBV5-1,TRBJ2-7,-,TGCGCCAGCAGCTTGTCAGGGCCGTATCCCGAGCAGTACTTC,CASSLSGPYPEQYF
-,TRBV19,TRBJ2-5,TRBD2,TGTGCCAGTAGTACCGGACTAGCGGGTGGACAAGAGACCCAGTACTTC,CASSTGLAGGQETQYF
many,TRBV7-2,TRBJ2-2,TRBD2,TGTGCCAGCAGCTTTCGGACTAGCGGGGGGGTAGGCGGGGAGCTGTTTTTT,CASSFRTSGGVGGELFF
many,TRBV7-2,TRBJ2-1,TRBD1,TGTGCCAGCAGCCCCGGACAGGGCAGGGAGCAGTTCTTC,CASSPGQGREQFF
many,TRBV7-9,TRBJ2-4,-,TGTGCCAGCAGCTGGACATCCGGGGCAGGGAACATTCAGTACTTC,CASSWTSGAGNIQYF
few,TRBV7-9,TRBJ1-2,-,TGTGCCAGCAGCTTTCTTTTCGGGGCTGGCTATGGCTACACCTTC,CASSFLFGAGYGYTF
-,TRBV29-1,TRBJ1-1,-,TGCAGCGGCCGATCGGACGCATATGCTTTCTTT,CSGRSDAYAFF
-,TRBV15,TRBJ2-5,TRBD1,TGTGCCACCAGCAGAGGCGCCGGGACAGGGTTGGCAAGAGAGACCCAGTACTTC,CATSRGAGTGLARETQYF
many,TRBV28,TRBJ2-7,-,TGTGCCAGCAGTTCTCTAGGGGAACCGTCCTACGAGCAGTACTTC,CASSSLGEPSYEQYF
-,TRBV28,TRBJ1-2,-,TGTGCCAGCAGTTTAAATGGACCGATGTATGGCTACACCTTC,CASSLNGPMYGYTF
many,TRBV7-2,TRBJ1-6,-,TGTGCCAGCAGCCCATATCAGGGTGGGGGCTCCTATAATTCACCCCTCCACTTT,CASSPYQGGGSYNSPLHF
many,TRBV7-8,TRBJ1-3,-,TGTGCCAGCAGCTTAATTGGTGGAAACACCATATATTTT,CASSLIGGNTIYF
-,TRBV28,TRBJ1-5,-,TGTGCCAGCAGTTTATCGAACCCAGGGCGTCAGCCCCAGCATTTT,CASSLSNPGRQPQHF
-,TRBV20-1,TRBJ2-1,-,TGCAGTGCTAGCGGGAGTCCGAAGAATGAGCAGTTCTTC,CSASGSPKNEQFF
few,TRBV29-1,TRBJ1-5,TRBD1,TGCAGCGTTGTTACGGGGACAGGGAAACAGCCCCAGCATTTT,CSVVTGTGKQPQHF
few,TRBV25-1,TRBJ1-5,TRBD1,TGTGCCAGCAGGGCCCGGGGACAGGGTCTGCGGAATAGCAATCAGCCCCAGCATTTT,CASRARGQGLRNSNQPQHF
-,TRBV7-9,TRBJ2-7,TRBD1,TGTGCCAGCAGCCGGAAGGGACAGGGACCCGACGAGCAGTACTTC,CASSRKGQGPDEQYF
few,TRBV15,TRBJ2-1,TRBD2,TGTGCCACGCGGACTAGCGGAGTCAATGAGCAGTTCTTC,CATRTSGVNEQFF
few,TRBV28,TRBJ1-2,TRBD1,TGTGCCAGCAGTTTCCGGGACAGGGGCGTCTATGGCTACACCTTC,CASSFRDRGVYGYTF
many,TRBV12-3/TRBV12-4,TRBJ2-5,-,TGTGCCAGCAGCCTGTGGGAGACAGGCGAGACCCAGTACTTC,CASSLWETGETQYF
many,TRBV7-2,TRBJ1-3,-,TGTGCCAGCAGCAGCACACTCCCCGGTTACTCTGGAAACACCATATATTTT,CASSSTLPGYSGNTIYF
-,TRBV28,TRBJ2-3,TRBD2,TGTGCCAGCAGTAGGGGGATAGCGGGAAGCACAGATACGCAGTATTTT,CASSRGIAGSTDTQYF
-,TRBV11-1,TRBJ1-1,-,TGTGCCAGCAGCCCCCAGTTGGGGAACACTGAAGCTTTCTTT,CASSPQLGNTEAFF
-,TRBV29-1,TRBJ1-4,-,TGCAGCGTAGCCGACAGTGCTAATGAAAAACTGTTTTTT,CSVADSANEKLFF
many,TRBV7-8,TRBJ2-1,-,TGTGCCAGCAGCTTAGGCCCGGAGCCCTACAATGAGCAGTTCTTC,CASSLGPEPYNEQFF
many,TRBV7-8,TRBJ2-7,TRBD2,TGTGCCAGCAGCTTAGGTGTAGCGGGGTTTTACGAGCAGTACTTC,CASSLGVAGFYEQYF
-,TRBV28,TRBJ2-7,-,TGTGCCAGCAGGCTAACAAAGTCCAACTACGAGCAGTACTTC,CASRLTKSNYEQYF
-,TRBV19,TRBJ2-1,TRBD2,TGTGCCACCACTAGCGGGGGCGTTAGAAATGAGCAGTTCTTC,CATTSGGVRNEQFF
few,TRBV7-3,TRBJ2-6,-,TGTGCCAGCAGCCCCTCAACTGGGGCCAACGTCCTGACTTTC,CASSPSTGANVLTF
-,TRBV27,TRBJ2-1,-,TGTGCCGTTGGCTCTAGCTCCTACAATGAGCAGTTCTTC,CAVGSSSYNEQFF
many,TRBV19,TRBJ2-3,-,TGTGCCAGTAGCCCCGGGAGCACAGATACGCAGTATTTT,CASSPGSTDTQYF
-,TRBV20-1,TRBJ1-6,-,TGCAGTGCCCTCAGGGAAATCTATAATTCACCCCTCCACTTT,CSALREIYNSPLHF
many,TRBV5-8,TRBJ2-7,-,TGTGCCAGCAGCCCGTGGGGGAAGTCTACCTACGAGCAGTACTTC,CASSPWGKSTYEQYF
many,TRBV7-2,TRBJ2-3,TRBD2,TGTGCCAGCAGCCCAGATCGGGGGGGCACAGATACGCAGTATTTT,CASSPDRGGTDTQYF